This is a list of T cell receptor beta chains from one sample in a study of cytomegalovirus exposure and HLA in healthy donors. Measured with immunoSEQ multiplex PCR; TCRdb has only the in-frame clones, and not every one. The sample holds some 89,000 clones, 81% seen once. Sample: PBMCs. The receptors shown here come from a woman aged 25-40 years in good health and CMV-seronegative. The CDR3 runs from the conserved cysteine through the conserved F or W. D genes are given only for firm matches. A row's size may be missing; if present it is once, few, many or a size class.

abundance	d_gene	v_gene	j_gene	CDR3nt	CDR3aa
-	-	TRBV7-8	TRBJ1-6	TGTGCCAGCAGCTTAGAGATGGGGGGGAGGTCCTATAATTCACCCCTCCACTTT	CASSLEMGGRSYNSPLHF
-	TRBD2	TRBV5-4	TRBJ2-5	TGTGCCAGCAGCTTGGCGCAGAAGGGACTAGCGGGAGCAGAGACCCAGTACTTC	CASSLAQKGLAGAETQYF
-	-	TRBV5-4	TRBJ2-5	TGTGCCAGCAGCCCGAGACCTCCGGGAAAACAAGAGACCCAGTACTTC	CASSPRPPGKQETQYF
-	TRBD2	TRBV5-6	TRBJ2-3	TGTGCCAGCAGCTTCTTAGCGGGAGCAAAAGGCACAGATACGCAGTATTTT	CASSFLAGAKGTDTQYF
few	TRBD1	TRBV4-2	TRBJ1-1	TGTGCCAGCAGCCAAGTAGGGACAGGACCAATGAACACTGAAGCTTTCTTT	CASSQVGTGPMNTEAFF
few	TRBD2	TRBV5-1	TRBJ2-7	TGCGCCAGCAGCCGAGGGACAGCGGGAGGCTACGAGCAGTACTTC	CASSRGTAGGYEQYF
few	-	TRBV7-9	TRBJ1-2	TGTTCCAGCAGCAAACGGGAGCTTCAAGACGCCTATGGCTACACCTTC	CSSSKRELQDAYGYTF
-	TRBD1	TRBV5-4	TRBJ2-2	TGTGCCAGCAGCGTTATTCAGGGGGCGCGTAACGGGGAGCTGTTTTTT	CASSVIQGARNGELFF
once	-	TRBV7-9	TRBJ2-3	TGTGCCAGCACCCGCGCGGGGACAGATACGCAGTATTTT	CASTRAGTDTQYF
-	TRBD1	TRBV15	TRBJ1-2	TGTGCCACCAGCAGAGATTGGGGGCGGACAGGAGGCCTTTTTGGCTACACCTTC	CATSRDWGRTGGLFGYTF
-	-	TRBV11-2	TRBJ2-7	TGTGCCAGCAGCCTCGGAGCCTACGAGCAGTACTTC	CASSLGAYEQYF
few	TRBD2	TRBV10-3	TRBJ2-3	TGTGCCATTGGGACTAGCGGGGCCACAGATACGCAGTATTTT	CAIGTSGATDTQYF
-	-	TRBV6-1	TRBJ1-2	TGTGCCAGCAGACCCCCCGTTCCCCGGGTAATTGGCTACACCTTC	CASRPPVPRVIGYTF
-	TRBD1	TRBV7-3	TRBJ1-1	TGTGCCAGCTGCTCCCGACAGGGAGGTGAAGCTTTCTTT	CASCSRQGGEAFF
few	-	TRBV10-3	TRBJ2-2	TGTGCCATCAGTGAGTCGGCACAGACCGGGGAGCTGTTTTTT	CAISESAQTGELFF
-	TRBD2	TRBV29-1	TRBJ2-3	TGCAGCGTTGACCGCCCTAGCGGGAGGGCAGATACGCAGTATTTT	CSVDRPSGRADTQYF
-	TRBD1	TRBV27	TRBJ2-1	TGTGCCAGCAGCTACGGGACAGGGAACAATGAGCAGTTCTTC	CASSYGTGNNEQFF
-	-	TRBV2	TRBJ1-6	TGTGCCAGCAGGGAGACGCGACGGTATAATTCACCCCTCCACTTT	CASRETRRYNSPLHF
-	TRBD1	TRBV28	TRBJ2-5	TGTGCCAGCAGTAGAGGGACAGGGCAAGAGACCCAGTACTTC	CASSRGTGQETQYF
-	TRBD2	TRBV5-1	TRBJ2-1	TGCGCCAGCAGCCGATCTACCAAAGGGAGGGTCTACAATGAGCAGTTCTTC	CASSRSTKGRVYNEQFF
once	-	TRBV27	TRBJ1-4	TGTGCCAGCGGCGTCGGGGAAAAACTGTTTTTT	CASGVGEKLFF
-	TRBD1	TRBV7-6	TRBJ1-5	TGTGCCAGCAGCTCTGGACAGGGCGGCAATCAGCCCCAGCATTTT	CASSSGQGGNQPQHF
-	-	TRBV11-2	TRBJ2-7	TGTGCCAGCAGCTTAAATCAGGCAGGAGGGCCAATAGGTGAGCAGTACTTC	CASSLNQAGGPIGEQYF
-	TRBD2	TRBV4-2	TRBJ2-1	TGTGCCAGCAGCCAAGATGGGACTAGCGGGAGAGATGAGCAGTTCTTC	CASSQDGTSGRDEQFF
-	TRBD1	TRBV2	TRBJ1-2	TGTGCCAGCAGTGAACCCCACAGGGGGCGGAACGATGGCTACACCTTC	CASSEPHRGRNDGYTF
-	TRBD1	TRBV9	TRBJ2-5	TGTGCCAGCAGCGTAGCCGACAGGGGGCTGGCGGAGACCCAGTACTTC	CASSVADRGLAETQYF
-	TRBD2	TRBV5-1	TRBJ2-1	TGCGCCAGCAGCTTCGGACTAGCGGGAGCCGACTACAATGAGCAGTTCTTC	CASSFGLAGADYNEQFF
-	TRBD1	TRBV6-5	TRBJ2-3	TGTGCCAGCAGAGAGACAGGGGGTGGCACAGATACGCAGTATTTT	CASRETGGGTDTQYF
few	-	TRBV11-2	TRBJ2-1	TGTGCCAGCAGCTTAGGGCCAGGGAACAATGAGCAGTTCTTC	CASSLGPGNNEQFF
-	TRBD2	TRBV5-1	TRBJ2-1	TGCGCCAGCAGCTTGGCTAGCGGGAGAAGTAGAGGGCAGTTCTTC	CASSLASGRSRGQFF
few	-	TRBV4-2	TRBJ1-1	TGTGCCAGCAGCCAAGATCAAGGGGTAGGTATGAACACTGAAGCTTTCTTT	CASSQDQGVGMNTEAFF
few	-	TRBV30	TRBJ2-3	TGTGCCTTTCAACGCAGCGGACGCACAGATACGCAGTATTTT	CAFQRSGRTDTQYF
once	-	TRBV11-3	TRBJ2-7	TGTGCCAGCAGCTCTAACTCCTACGAGCAGTACTTC	CASSSNSYEQYF
-	TRBD1	TRBV11-1	TRBJ2-7	TGTGCCAGCAGCGCCGGACAGGGTTACTACGAGCAGTACTTC	CASSAGQGYYEQYF
-	-	TRBV27	TRBJ1-1	TGTGCCAGCAGCGCGAGACGCCAGGGGCTACGTTTACCGGGGAAGACTGAAGCTTTCTTT	CASSARRQGLRLPGKTEAFF
-	TRBD1	TRBV9	TRBJ2-7	TGTGCCAGCAGCCGACAGGGGGCAGACCTCTACGAGCAGTACTTC	CASSRQGADLYEQYF
-	-	TRBV2	TRBJ2-7	TGTGCCAGCAGAACGGACTCTAGAGAGCAGTACTTC	CASRTDSREQYF
-	TRBD2	TRBV18	TRBJ2-7	TGTGCCAGCTCACTTACAGGGGTTTCTAGCGGGACGGGTTACGAGCAGTACTTC	CASSLTGVSSGTGYEQYF
-	-	TRBV2	TRBJ2-3	TGTGCCAGCAGTGTCAGCGGAACTAGCACAGATACGCAGTATTTT	CASSVSGTSTDTQYF
-	TRBD2	TRBV15	TRBJ2-7	TGTGCCACCAGCCTAGCGGTGGTGTACGAGCAGTACTTC	CATSLAVVYEQYF
-	-	TRBV19	TRBJ1-5	TGTGCCAGTAGTTGGACGCAGGGCGGTCAGCCCCAGCATTTT	CASSWTQGGQPQHF
once	TRBD2	TRBV5-1	TRBJ2-3	TGCGCCAGCAACTTGAGAGCGGGAGGGGGAGATACGCAGTATTTT	CASNLRAGGGDTQYF
-	TRBD2	TRBV28	TRBJ2-7	TGTGCCAGCAGTTTATTAGCGGGAGGTCGCGAGCAGTACTTC	CASSLLAGGREQYF
once	-	TRBV5-1	TRBJ1-1	TGCGCCAGCAGCACCGAAGGGGCTGAAGCTTTCTTT	CASSTEGAEAFF
-	TRBD2	TRBV7-3	TRBJ2-3	TGTGCCAGCAGCTTGGGACTAGCGGGAGATAAGGATACGCAGTATTTT	CASSLGLAGDKDTQYF
-	-	TRBV28	TRBJ2-1	TGTGCCAGCCTCCCCTATGGGACTGATGCCTACAATGAGCAGTTCTTC	CASLPYGTDAYNEQFF
once	TRBD1	TRBV9	TRBJ1-3	TGTGCCAGCAGCGCCCACAAGAGGGACAGGGGCACTGGAAACACCATATATTTT	CASSAHKRDRGTGNTIYF
-	-	TRBV19	TRBJ2-2	TGTGCCAGTAGTACACCTAGAAACGCGAACACCGGGGAGCTGTTTTTT	CASSTPRNANTGELFF
-	-	TRBV7-2	TRBJ1-2	TGTGCCAGCACCCTCCGGGGGGGGCGCGACTATGGCTACACCTTC	CASTLRGGRDYGYTF
-	TRBD1	TRBV30	TRBJ2-7	TGTGCCTGGGGTAACGGACAGGGGGTCTACGAGCAGTACTTC	CAWGNGQGVYEQYF
-	-	TRBV7-3	TRBJ2-5	TGTGCCAGCAGCGTACAGGGCGGGGAGACCCAGTACTTC	CASSVQGGETQYF
-	TRBD1	TRBV7-2	TRBJ2-2	TGTGCCACCCTGGAACAGGGGGCGATCGGGGAGCTGTTTTTT	CATLEQGAIGELFF
-	-	TRBV16	TRBJ2-7	TGTGCCAGCAGCCAATTTAGTACCTACGAGCAGTACTTC	CASSQFSTYEQYF
-	TRBD2	TRBV27	TRBJ2-3	TGTGCCAGCAGTCTCCGACTAGCGGGAGGGGCGTGGGCAGATACGCAGTATTTT	CASSLRLAGGAWADTQYF
few	TRBD2	TRBV5-8	TRBJ2-3	TGTGCCAGCTCCGGGACTAGCGGGAGAGTTCGGAGGGCGCAGTATTTT	CASSGTSGRVRRAQYF